The clone carrying this T cell receptor beta chain occurred once. This sample is part of a study of control samples from healthy donors and cancer patients. Sequenced by immunoSEQ multiplex PCR; TCRdb stores in-frame clones only, minus some. Of about 57,000 clones listed, approximately 89% are singletons. Sample: PBMCs. The receptor comes from a man aged 30 to 45 with colorectal cancer.

The CDR3 region is CASRGMYNEQFF. The CDR3 bases are TGTGCCAGCAGGGGCATGTACAATGAGCAGTTCTTC. The chain recombines TRBV7-2 with TRBJ2-1; D is uncertain. The CDR3 extends over 12 amino acids. Trimming pared 6 bases from V and 4 bases from J, leaving 7 bases between. CDR1 is SGHTA and CDR2 is FQGNSA in the germline V gene.